Listed below are T cell receptor beta chains from one sample, sequenced in a study of blood T cell repertoires in COVID-19. This table comes from immunoSEQ multiplex PCR, and its TCRdb copy is limited to in-frame clones, with some not included. The sample holds approximately 170,000 clones; less than 90% are singletons and the top ten take about 8%. The sample comprised PBMCs or T cells enriched from blood (not recorded which). The receptors shown here come from a woman aged 45-65 years who had recovered from COVID-19. The CDR3 runs from the conserved cysteine through the conserved F or W. Size values are once, few and many counts, or a class for expanded clones, and some rows have none.

>TRBJ1-2|-|TRBV18
CASSPTSDLSDYGYTF
>TRBJ1-5|-|TRBV7-9
CASSLTQGSGNQPQHF
>TRBJ2-5|-|TRBV2
CASRPGQGQAETQYF
>TRBJ2-1|many|TRBV7-3
CASSLAGTYNEQFF
>TRBJ1-2|-|TRBV2
CASSFRVNYGYTF
>TRBJ2-5|-|TRBV7-3
CASSLQGNSETQYF
>TRBJ1-1|-|TRBV28
CASSWGWGEAFF
>TRBJ2-3|-|TRBV6-2/TRBV6-3
CASSYSSDTQYF
>TRBJ2-1|-|TRBV7-9
CASSSRPGLAGGNEQFF
>TRBJ2-2|-|TRBV7-2
CASSKPTGSGELFF
>TRBJ2-7|-|TRBV6-5
CASSSGRYEQYF
>TRBJ2-4|-|TRBV28
CASTLGGAAKNIQYF
>TRBJ2-3|-|TRBV5-1
CASSHRQDADTQYF
>TRBJ2-1|-|TRBV6-2/TRBV6-3
CASSYGGGGATNEQFF
>TRBJ2-1|once|TRBV2
CASSETYNEQFF
>TRBJ1-3|-|TRBV2
CASSETGDRFGNTIYF
>TRBJ2-2|-|TRBV7-2
CASSFLRGAGELFF
>TRBJ2-7|-|TRBV6-2/TRBV6-3
CASSYAGYEQYF
>TRBJ2-7|-|TRBV18
CASSPNGQVSYEQYF
>TRBJ2-5|-|TRBV5-6
CASSWRDSQETQYF
>TRBJ1-5|-|TRBV7-8
CASSLGGGSNQPQHF
>TRBJ2-1|-|TRBV25-1
CASSERGNEQFF
>TRBJ2-2|once|TRBV7-3
CASSSSSTGELFF
>TRBJ1-2|-|TRBV2
CASREWRTENLYGYTF
>TRBJ1-1|-|TRBV2
CASNVQGLNTEAFF
>TRBJ1-6|-|TRBV6-4
CASSEGQTSGSPLHF
>TRBJ1-5|-|TRBV19
CASTGAGYSNQPQHF
>TRBJ1-2|-|TRBV6-6
CASSAPGTGENYGYTF
>TRBJ1-1|few|TRBV6-5
CASSYDGRSEAFF
>TRBJ1-2|few|TRBV7-9
CASSWGTVKSYGYTF
>TRBJ1-2|once|TRBV3-1/TRBV3-2
CASSQARADRGYTF
>TRBJ2-6|-|TRBV5-6
CASRVDSYRANVLTF
>TRBJ2-7|-|TRBV4-2
CASSPQSDRGTSEQYF
>TRBJ1-5|-|TRBV6-6
CASSRVQGIGSANQPQHF
>TRBJ1-2|-|TRBV25-1
CASSESIGGVSGYTF
>TRBJ1-6|-|TRBV23-1
CASPPGAGWPLHF
>TRBJ1-5|-|TRBV2
CASSGTGGVGQPQHF
>TRBJ1-1|-|TRBV28
CASRGPDRFNTEAFF
>TRBJ2-1|-|TRBV7-2
CASSLGSGGNNEQFF
>TRBJ1-1|once|TRBV19
CASTDRVNTEAFF
>TRBJ2-7|-|TRBV7-3
CASSPTSGLLYEQYF
>TRBJ1-1|once|TRBV5-4
CASSLLGGRVDEAFF
>TRBJ2-1|-|TRBV7-7
CASSLVPGEGEQFF
>TRBJ2-2|-|TRBV9
CASSVEGLWTGELFF
>TRBJ1-5|-|TRBV4-3
CASSPLLGDQPQHF